The 20 T cell receptor beta chains presented below share a single source sample, sequenced in a study of monozygotic twins with inflammatory bowel disease. TCRdb reprocessed the 5' RACE reads; each CDR3 protein has one entry and no DNA is given. This table lists around 370,000 distinct CDR3 sequences. The sample was blood. The receptor source for this set is a human donor with ulcerative colitis or Crohn's disease, or a healthy co-twin of an affected twin (not recorded which).

This sequence joins TRBV20-1 and TRBJ2-1; no DNA is available, so the TRBD2 call from TCRdb remains unchecked. CDR1 and CDR2 from the germline V gene are DFQATT and SNEGSKA (reference sequence). This CDR3 spans 16 amino acids. CDR3 residues: CSARVGLADSYNEQFF.

The chain couples TRBV5-6 to TRBJ1-5; without DNA, the TCRdb call of TRBD1 cannot be checked. Per germline, CDR1 SGHDT and CDR2 YYEEEE. The CDR3 totals 16 residues. CDR3 in amino acids: CASSPFGGGDGQPQHF. Supplemented by reference TRBV5-6 and TRBJ1-5, the full variable domain reads DAGVTQSPTHLIKTRGQQVTLRCSPKSGHDTVSWYQQALGQGPQFIFQYYEEEERQRGNFPDRFSGHQFPNYSSELNVNALLLGDSALYLCASSPFGGGDGQPQHFGDGTRLSIL.

This sequence joins TRBV12-3 or TRBV12-4 and TRBJ2-7. The CDR3 sequence is 15 residues long. The CDR3 loop reads CASTPWPFTDYEQYF.

V gene TRBV28 combines with J gene TRBJ1-4. This CDR3 is built from 15 residues. Germline CDR1 reads MDHEN; CDR2 reads SYDVKM. The CDR3 sequence: CASTLRRVPNEKLFF.

J is TRBJ2-5 and V is TRBV27; no DNA is available, so the TRBD1 call from TCRdb remains unchecked. Per germline, CDR1 MNHEY and CDR2 SMNVEV (reference sequence). This CDR3 region has 15 residues. The CDR3 protein is CASSSIQDSTETQYF.

V and J are TRBV25-1 and TRBJ2-5; the TCRdb D gene call, TRBD1, has no DNA to confirm it. The CDR3 is 15 residues long. CDR1 is MGHDK and CDR2 is SYGVNS in the germline V gene. Here the CDR3 reads CASSESRQGAKTQYF.

The V and J genes are TRBV20-1 and TRBJ1-1; lacking DNA, the TRBD1 call made by TCRdb goes unchecked. The CDR3 runs to 14 residues. Germline CDR1 and CDR2: DFQATT and SNEGSKA (reference sequence). The CDR3 protein is CSATYLTANTEAFF.

The chain has TRBV5-1 and TRBJ2-5; the D call from TCRdb, TRBD1, cannot be confirmed without DNA. Germline CDR1 reads SGHRS; CDR2 reads YFSETQ. CDR3 length: 16 amino acids. The CDR3 loop is CASSRYPGGNQETQYF.

The rearrangement uses TRBV5-1 and TRBJ1-3. CDR3 size: 15 residues. The germline gives CDR1 SGHRS, CDR2 YFSETQ. CDR3 loop: CASSWGGSGLNTIYF.

This chain links TRBV28 with TRBJ2-1. The CDR3 is 15 amino acids. Germline V gives CDR1 MDHEN, CDR2 SYDVKM. CDR3 in amino acids: CASSFGGTTYNEQFF.

The gene calls are TRBV4-3 and TRBJ1-2; no DNA is available, so the TRBD1 call from TCRdb remains unchecked. Germline CDR1 LGHNA, CDR2 YSLEER. The CDR3 runs 13 residues. The CDR3 region is CASSHRTGGGYTF.

The CDR3 protein is CASSRGLSYEQYF. The J gene is TRBJ2-7, the V gene TRBV5-1; TCRdb gives TRBD2 as the D gene, but with no DNA this cannot be confirmed. Germline CDR1 and CDR2: SGHRS and YFSETQ. The CDR3 loop spans 13 amino acids.

The V call is TRBV10-3, the J call TRBJ2-5; TCRdb indicates TRBD1, and absent DNA this call remains unverified. This CDR3 region has 14 residues. In germline, CDR1 is ENHRY, CDR2 SYGVKD. The CDR3 sequence is CAIRGDGSQETQYF.

The gene calls are TRBV30 and TRBJ1-1; TCRdb proposes TRBD1, but this gene call is untestable without DNA. The CDR3 has 15 residues. Germline values: CDR1 GTSNPN, CDR2 SVGIG (reference sequence). CDR3 protein: CAWEAGGIRGTEAFF.

The chain joins TRBV12-3 or TRBV12-4 to TRBJ1-1; TCRdb returns TRBD1, unconfirmable since there is no DNA. The CDR3 extends over 13 amino acids. CDR3 in amino acids: CASSLGQGARAFF.

The chain uses TRBV6-1 and TRBJ2-1. There are 13 residues in the CDR3. CDR1 and CDR2 from the germline V gene are MNHNS and SASEGT. CDR3 protein: CATTVTDYNEQFF.

The chain recombines TRBV12-3 or TRBV12-4 with TRBJ2-7; TCRdb gives TRBD2 as the D gene, but with no DNA this cannot be confirmed. The CDR3 contains 18 residues. CDR3 sequence: CASRRRKGPVFLTYEQYF.

The chain recombines TRBV7-2 with TRBJ1-1. The length of the CDR3 is 14 residues. Germline CDR1 SGHTA, CDR2 FQGNSA. The CDR3 loop reads CASSFLAQSTEAFF. The full variable domain, rest sourced from reference TRBV7-2 and TRBJ1-1, is GAGVSQSPSNKVTEKGKDVELRCDPISGHTALYWYRQSLGQGLEFLIYFQGNSAPDKSGLPSDRFSAERTGGSVSTLTIQRTQQEDSAVYLCASSFLAQSTEAFFGQGTRLTVV.

The rearrangement uses TRBV25-1 and TRBJ1-1; with no DNA, the TCRdb D assignment of TRBD1 cannot be verified. This CDR3 contains 14 residues. Germline V gives CDR1 MGHDK, CDR2 SYGVNS. CDR3 amino acids: CASSQTGLGTEAFF.

The V call is TRBV20-1, the J call TRBJ1-3; no DNA is available, so the TRBD1 call from TCRdb remains unchecked. CDR3 length: 16 residues. Germline CDR1 DFQATT, CDR2 SNEGSKA (reference sequence). The CDR3 protein is CSALVGGPLSGNTIYF.